These T cell receptor beta chains were read from a single sample in a study of blood T cell repertoires in COVID-19. TCRdb's table, derived via immunoSEQ multiplex PCR, lists solely in-frame clones and lacks some. The data show around 140,000 clones, about 89% seen once. Sequenced sample: peripheral blood. These TCRs come from a man older than 75 with acute or convalescent COVID-19. Each CDR3 is given with its conserved first and last residue. The order of the fields is CDR3 DNA, CDR3 protein, V gene, D gene, clone size, J gene. A D gene is named only where the DNA matches it firmly. For some rows the clone size is stated as once, few or many, or as a class when expanded; others skip it.

DNA: TGTGCCAGCAGCCCCGCGAGTATATTCGGGGAGCTGTTTTTT; CDR3: CASSPASIFGELFF; V: TRBV3-1/TRBV3-2; D: .; size: .; J: TRBJ2-2
DNA: TGTGCCAGCAGTTGGGCCGGGACAGGATATTCACCCCTCCACTTT; CDR3: CASSWAGTGYSPLHF; V: TRBV27; D: TRBD1; size: .; J: TRBJ1-6
DNA: TGTGCCAGCAGTGAATACCGCAGGGGAATAGCCGGGGAGCTGTTTTTT; CDR3: CASSEYRRGIAGELFF; V: TRBV6-1; D: .; size: .; J: TRBJ2-2
DNA: TGTGCCAGCAGCTTGGCACCGGGACAGGGAGTTGAAGCTTTCTTT; CDR3: CASSLAPGQGVEAFF; V: TRBV5-4; D: TRBD1; size: .; J: TRBJ1-1
DNA: TGTGCCAGCAGTTTCTTTCGGGGAAGCAATCAGCCCCAGCATTTT; CDR3: CASSFFRGSNQPQHF; V: TRBV28; D: .; size: few; J: TRBJ1-5
DNA: TGTGCCAGCAGCTTACGGGACAGGGCCTGGGAGACCCAGTACTTC; CDR3: CASSLRDRAWETQYF; V: TRBV11-1; D: TRBD1; size: .; J: TRBJ2-5
DNA: TGTGCCATCAGTGACGGGACAGGGGACACTGAAGCTTTCTTT; CDR3: CAISDGTGDTEAFF; V: TRBV10-3; D: TRBD1; size: .; J: TRBJ1-1
DNA: TGTGCCACCAGTGCCGGCTATGGCTACACCTTC; CDR3: CATSAGYGYTF; V: TRBV24-1; D: .; size: .; J: TRBJ1-2
DNA: TGTGCCAGCAGCGCCCTCGGGGGACTAGTCTACAATGAGCAGTTCTTC; CDR3: CASSALGGLVYNEQFF; V: TRBV9; D: TRBD2; size: .; J: TRBJ2-1
DNA: TGTGCCTGGGGCTTTGGACAGTACGGGCAGCCCCAGCATTTT; CDR3: CAWGFGQYGQPQHF; V: TRBV30; D: .; size: few; J: TRBJ1-5
DNA: TGTGCCAGTAGTCCTCACTCCGGGACAGGTGAGAGGACTAGCAATCAGCCCCAGCATTTT; CDR3: CASSPHSGTGERTSNQPQHF; V: TRBV19; D: TRBD1; size: .; J: TRBJ1-5
DNA: TGTGCCAGCAGCCAAGAACCGTCGGGTGATAATTCACCCCTCCACTTT; CDR3: CASSQEPSGDNSPLHF; V: TRBV4-2; D: .; size: .; J: TRBJ1-6
DNA: TGTGCCAGCTCACCACGACAGCTAAGCTCCTACGAGCAGTACTTC; CDR3: CASSPRQLSSYEQYF; V: TRBV18; D: .; size: .; J: TRBJ2-7
DNA: TGTGCCAGCAGTGGGACAGGGGGAAAAGAGACCCAGTACTTC; CDR3: CASSGTGGKETQYF; V: TRBV25-1; D: TRBD1; size: .; J: TRBJ2-5
DNA: TGCGCCAGCAGCAGAACAGGGGAACGAGAAGAGACCCAGTACTTC; CDR3: CASSRTGEREETQYF; V: TRBV5-1; D: TRBD1; size: .; J: TRBJ2-5
DNA: TGTGCCAGCAGCTTTGTTCAGAGCGAGCAAGAGACCCAGTACTTC; CDR3: CASSFVQSEQETQYF; V: TRBV5-4; D: .; size: .; J: TRBJ2-5
DNA: TGTGCCAGCAGCTTAGACTTCCGAAGATTGACTTTC; CDR3: CASSLDFRRLTF; V: TRBV7-2; D: .; size: .; J: TRBJ2-6
DNA: TGTGCCAGCAGCCAAGATGTAATGGGAGCTTATCAGCCCCAGCATTTT; CDR3: CASSQDVMGAYQPQHF; V: TRBV4-2; D: .; size: .; J: TRBJ1-5
DNA: TGTGCCAGCAGTTTGGCAGCGGTCCAAGAGACCCAGTACTTC; CDR3: CASSLAAVQETQYF; V: TRBV28; D: .; size: few; J: TRBJ2-5
DNA: TGTGCCAGCAGTGCGGACAGGGGCAGGACCTACGAGCAGTACTTC; CDR3: CASSADRGRTYEQYF; V: TRBV28; D: TRBD1; size: .; J: TRBJ2-7
DNA: TGTGCCAGCAGTTTACAAGGGGACTACGAGCAGTACTTC; CDR3: CASSLQGDYEQYF; V: TRBV12-3/TRBV12-4; D: .; size: .; J: TRBJ2-7
DNA: TGTGCCAGCAGTGGCAGACAGGCGGACTATGGCTACACCTTC; CDR3: CASSGRQADYGYTF; V: TRBV2; D: .; size: .; J: TRBJ1-2
DNA: TGCGCCAGCAGCTTGGGTGATGGCGGTAACTATGGCTACACCTTC; CDR3: CASSLGDGGNYGYTF; V: TRBV5-1; D: .; size: .; J: TRBJ1-2
DNA: TGTGCCAGCAGCTTAGGTTACAGTGTACCCCTCGAAGCTTTCTTT; CDR3: CASSLGYSVPLEAFF; V: TRBV7-2; D: .; size: .; J: TRBJ1-1
DNA: TGTGCCATCAGTGAGCCCGGGACAGGGGGCTTTGGCTACACCTTC; CDR3: CAISEPGTGGFGYTF; V: TRBV10-3; D: TRBD1; size: .; J: TRBJ1-2
DNA: TGTGCCAGCAGCTGGGGGGGGTACGAAAAACTGTTTTTT; CDR3: CASSWGGYEKLFF; V: TRBV14; D: .; size: few; J: TRBJ1-4
DNA: TGTGCCAGCAGACATCAGGGGAGGGGAGCGGGCGGCTACACCTTC; CDR3: CASRHQGRGAGGYTF; V: TRBV6-5; D: .; size: .; J: TRBJ1-2
DNA: TGTGCCAGCAGCTCTCAAGCGGGGATCGGCCGGAATGAGCAGTTCTTC; CDR3: CASSSQAGIGRNEQFF; V: TRBV28; D: TRBD2; size: .; J: TRBJ2-1
DNA: TGCGCCAGCAGCTTGCGCGGGGCTAGAGAGCAGTTCTTC; CDR3: CASSLRGAREQFF; V: TRBV5-1; D: .; size: .; J: TRBJ2-1
DNA: TGCGCCAGCAGCTTGAGGGGTGGGAATTCACCCCTCCACTTT; CDR3: CASSLRGGNSPLHF; V: TRBV5-1; D: .; size: .; J: TRBJ1-6
DNA: TGTGCCAGCAGTTTGTCCCCACGACTAGGAACCGGGGAGCTGTTTTTT; CDR3: CASSLSPRLGTGELFF; V: TRBV27; D: .; size: few; J: TRBJ2-2
DNA: TGTGCCAGCAGCTTACCCCCCGGCAGGGGGCCGCAAGAGACCCAGTACTTC; CDR3: CASSLPPGRGPQETQYF; V: TRBV7-9; D: TRBD1; size: .; J: TRBJ2-5
DNA: TGCGCCAGCAGCCAACTCCCCGGGGGGCCCCAAAAGGGCGAGCAGTACTTC; CDR3: CASSQLPGGPQKGEQYF; V: TRBV5-1; D: .; size: .; J: TRBJ2-7